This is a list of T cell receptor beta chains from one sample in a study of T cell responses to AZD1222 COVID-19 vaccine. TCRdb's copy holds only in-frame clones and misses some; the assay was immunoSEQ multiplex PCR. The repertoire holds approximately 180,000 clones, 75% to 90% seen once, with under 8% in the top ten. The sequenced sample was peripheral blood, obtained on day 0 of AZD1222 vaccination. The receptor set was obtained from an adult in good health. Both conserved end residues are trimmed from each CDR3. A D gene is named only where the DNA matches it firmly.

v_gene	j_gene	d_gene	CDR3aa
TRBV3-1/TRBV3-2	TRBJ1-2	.	ASSPRGQGEHYGYT
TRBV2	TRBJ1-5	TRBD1	ASRKGTANQPQH
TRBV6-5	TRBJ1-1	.	ASRAGQGANTEAF
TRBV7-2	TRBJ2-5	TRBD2	ASSLASGRSEETQY
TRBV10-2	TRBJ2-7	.	ASSAGYGGYEQY
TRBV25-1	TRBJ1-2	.	ASSAGSGYT
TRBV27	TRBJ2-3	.	ASSLERSTDTQY
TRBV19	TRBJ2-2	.	ASSTLQPANTGELF
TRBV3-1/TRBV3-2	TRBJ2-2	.	ASSQTGAGELF
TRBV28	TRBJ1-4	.	ASSLVGYEKLF
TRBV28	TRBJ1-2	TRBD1	ASNHRTGGRSYT
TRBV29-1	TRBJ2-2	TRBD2	SVNPSGSGTGELF
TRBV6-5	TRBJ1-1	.	ASSYSQGNTEAF
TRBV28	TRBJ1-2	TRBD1	ASSFRDRLFGYT
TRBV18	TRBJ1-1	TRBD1	ASSPEGRGRDTEAF
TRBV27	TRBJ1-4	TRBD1	ASRAPPGQGATNEKLF
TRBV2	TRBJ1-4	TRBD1	ASSQGASINNEKLF
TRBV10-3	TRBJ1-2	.	ASRKEEGYGYT
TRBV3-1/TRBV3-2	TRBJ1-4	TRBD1	ASSARGGTGGEKLF
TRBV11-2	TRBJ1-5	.	ASSLEVGRQPQH
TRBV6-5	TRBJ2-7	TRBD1	ASRETGLGEQY
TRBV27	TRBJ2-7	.	ASSLFAPPGDRAYEQY
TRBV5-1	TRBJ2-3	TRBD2	ASSLASGSGGATDTQY
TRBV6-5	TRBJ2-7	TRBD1	ASRETGATYEQY
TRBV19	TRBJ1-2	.	ATLRDGYGYT
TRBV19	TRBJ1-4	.	ASGRTAGNEKLF
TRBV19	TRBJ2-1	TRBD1	ASSIIDRVSEQF
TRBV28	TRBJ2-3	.	ASSFLGGRPDTQY
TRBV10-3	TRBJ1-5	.	AISDRGLTQGQPQH
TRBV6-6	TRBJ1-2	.	ASSQLSTYGYT
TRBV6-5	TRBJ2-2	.	ASSYSRGTYTGELF
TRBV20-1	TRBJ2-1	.	SAPRRDEQF
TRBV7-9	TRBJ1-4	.	ASSSDNPGEKLF
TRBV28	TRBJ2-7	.	ASSLGGEYEQY
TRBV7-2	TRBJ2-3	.	ASSWDGTDTQY
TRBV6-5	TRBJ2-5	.	ASSLGEETQY
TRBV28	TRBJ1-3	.	ASSPGGIASGNTIY
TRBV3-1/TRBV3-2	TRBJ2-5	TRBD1	ASSQDGQGQETQY
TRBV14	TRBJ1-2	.	ASSHPPGPNPHGYT
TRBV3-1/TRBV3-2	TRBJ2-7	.	ASSRTGNEQY
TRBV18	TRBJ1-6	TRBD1	ASSPLRDSNYSPLH
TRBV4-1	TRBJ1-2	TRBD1	ASSRETQGANYGYT
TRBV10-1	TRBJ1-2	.	ASSELWYLTDLNGYT
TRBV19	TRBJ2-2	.	ASSPTGGVNTGELF
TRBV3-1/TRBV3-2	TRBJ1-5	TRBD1	ASSQGQGLGNQPQH